The 20 T cell receptor beta chains given below trace back to one sample, sequenced in a study of yellow fever vaccine responses in identical twins. A single record per CDR3 protein comes from TCRdb applying MiXCR to the RT-PCR reads. The sample carries about 1,700 distinct CDR3 sequences, around 78% recorded once. Sequencing was performed on T cells from blood (PBMCs), unsorted or a sorted subset (not recorded which), taken before or after yellow fever vaccination (not recorded which). The receptors here all came from a young woman who received the yellow fever vaccine.

This clonotype has more than one count but fewer than ten. The chain carries TRBV2 and TRBJ1-5, with D unresolved. Trimming left V 0 bases short and J 2 bases short, with 14 bases between. Germline V gene lookup returns CDR1 SNHLY and CDR2 FYNNEI. The CDR3 totals 17 residues. CDR3 protein: CASSEATFQSGNQPQHF. The CDR3 bases are TGTGCCAGCAGTGAAGCCACGTTCCAGTCGGGCAATCAGCCCCAGCATTTT. Full variable domain (rest looked up from reference TRBV2 and TRBJ1-5): EPEVTQTPSHQVTQMGQEVILRCVPISNHLYFYWYRQILGQKVEFLVSFYNNEISEKSEIFDDQFSVERPDGSNFTLKIRSTKLEDSAMYFCASSEATFQSGNQPQHFGDGTRLSIL.

The V and J genes are TRBV9 and TRBJ2-2; D gene unclear. V dropped 0 bases and J dropped 4 bases, with 10 bases sitting between them. The CDR3 totals 15 residues. Per germline, CDR1 SGDLS and CDR2 YYNGEE. CDR3 sequence: CASSVGSGPTGELFF. CDR3 nucleotides: TGTGCCAGCAGCGTAGGGTCAGGCCCCACCGGGGAGCTGTTTTTT.

The V gene is TRBV28, the J gene TRBJ2-7; no clear D. Trimming took 8 bases from V and 5 from J, leaving 13 bases between them. Germline V CDR1 and CDR2: MDHEN, SYDVKM. The CDR3 consists of 12 residues. The CDR3 here is CASRYLGNEQYF. CDR3 in DNA: TGTGCCAGCCGGTACCTTGGGAACGAGCAGTACTTC.

The DNA of the CDR3 is TGTGCCAGCAGTGAAGGTCGATACGAGCAGTACTTC. Protein product: CASSEGRYEQYF. The rearrangement joins TRBV6-1 to TRBJ2-7, with D hard to call. The CDR3 has 12 amino acids. The ends were cut back, 1 base at V and 4 bases at J, with 5 bases in the middle. CDR1 and CDR2 from the germline V gene are MNHNS and SASEGT.

This chain links TRBV12-3 or TRBV12-4 with TRBJ2-5, with D unclear. The CDR3 extends over 13 amino acids. Trimming removed 5 bases at V and 5 bases at J, with 12 bases between. CDR3 sequence: CASSMGSFETQYF. The DNA for the CDR3 is TGTGCCAGCAGTATGGGCAGTTTCGAGACCCAGTACTTC.

J is TRBJ2-3 and V is TRBV11-3, with D hard to call. Between the trimmed V and J ends, which lost 5 bases and 3 bases, there was a span of 24 bases. The germline CDR1 and CDR2 sequences are SGHNT and YENEEA. The CDR3 runs to 18 residues. The CDR3 spells CASSPPHGWRKKTDTQYF. The CDR3 nucleotides are TGTGCCAGCAGCCCCCCCCACGGGTGGCGTAAAAAAACAGATACGCAGTATTTT.

The gene calls are TRBV11-3 and TRBJ2-3; possibly TRBD2 for D (6 bases). The CDR3 contains 13 residues. CDR1 SGHNT and CDR2 YENEEA come from the germline V gene. The germline V and J ends were trimmed by 5 bases and 3 bases, with 9 bases remaining between them. This chain's CDR3 is CASSRGGTDTQYF. The CDR3 DNA sequence: TGTGCCAGCAGCCGTGGGGGGACAGATACGCAGTATTTT.

The genes are TRBV11-2 and TRBJ2-1; D ambiguous. The CDR3 covers 12 residues. Between the trimmed V and J ends, which lost 0 bases and 8 bases, there was a span of 5 bases. The V gene's germline CDR1 is SGHAT and CDR2 FQNNGV. This CDR3 is CASSLDVDEQFF. The CDR3 nucleotides read TGTGCCAGCAGCTTAGATGTCGATGAGCAGTTCTTC.

The chain employs TRBV14 and TRBJ2-7; tentative D call: TRBD2 (6 bases). CDR1 and CDR2 from the germline V gene are SGHDN and FVKESK. V lost 0 bases and J 9 bases, leaving 12 bases between the germline ends. CDR3 length equals 13 residues. DNA of the CDR3: TGTGCCAGCAGCCAAGATCTGGGGCGGGGGCAGTACTTC. This codes for CASSQDLGRGQYF. Supplemented by reference TRBV14 and TRBJ2-7, the full variable domain reads EAGVTQFPSHSVIEKGQTVTLRCDPISGHDNLYWYRRVMGKEIKFLLHFVKESKQDESGMPNNRFLAERTGGTYSTLKVQPAELEDSGVYFCASSQDLGRGQYFGPGTRLTVT.

The rearrangement uses TRBV29-1 and TRBJ2-7, with 8 bases matching TRBD1. Germline-derived CDR1 and CDR2 are SQVTM and ANQGSEA. Trimming at V came to 4 bases and at J to 4 bases, leaving 3 bases not matched to a gene. This CDR3 has 12 residues. The CDR3 DNA reads as TGCAGCGTTGGGGACAGGTTTTACGAGCAGTACTTC. Its translation: CSVGDRFYEQYF.

The J gene is TRBJ2-1, the V gene TRBV29-1; no clear D gene. Germline CDR1 SQVTM, CDR2 ANQGSEA. The CDR3 spans 11 residues. V gave up 6 bases and J gave up 5 bases, with 8 bases separating them. The CDR3 here is CSVSQNNEQFF. Written as DNA, the CDR3 is TGCAGCGTCTCTCAGAACAATGAGCAGTTCTTC.

This clonotype was seen a few times. The J gene is TRBJ2-7, the V gene TRBV13, with D possibly called TRBD1 or TRBD2 (6 bases each). V lost 7 bases to trimming and J lost 0 bases, with 16 bases between them. Looked up from germline, CDR1 is PRHDT and CDR2 is FYEKMQ (reference sequence). The CDR3 has 15 residues. DNA of the CDR3: TGTGCCAGCATCGGGGGCCTCGAAAGCTCCTACGAGCAGTACTTC. Encoded protein: CASIGGLESSYEQYF.

The chain combines TRBV5-6 with TRBJ1-1; D might be TRBD1 (6 bases). The V end lost 5 bases, the J end lost 3 bases, and 11 bases lay between the germline ends. CDR1 SGHDT and CDR2 YYEEEE come from the germline V gene. CDR3 length equals 13 residues. Here the CDR3 DNA reads TGTGCCAGCAGGGGCAGGGGTTACACTGAAGCTTTCTTT. This encodes CASRGRGYTEAFF.

This clonotype was seen once. The CDR3 region is CASSSGGMVNEQFF. For the CDR3, the DNA is TGTGCCAGCAGCTCAGGGGGTATGGTCAATGAGCAGTTCTTC. V and J are TRBV28 and TRBJ2-1; 7 bases match TRBD1. Germline V gives CDR1 MDHEN, CDR2 SYDVKM. CDR3 length: 14 residues. With V trimmed by 6 bases and J by 6 bases, 8 bases remained unmatched.

With regard to this clonotype: Germline and junction disagree at one end, which may indicate a read error. The CDR3 coding sequence is TGTGCCAGCAGCATAGCGGGCCGGAACACCGGGGAGCTGTTTTTT. This gives the protein CASSIAGRNTGELFF. The chain carries TRBV7-2 and TRBJ2-2; 7 bases align to TRBD2. The CDR3 loop spans 15 amino acids. Germline assignment: CDR1 SGHTA and CDR2 FQGNSA.

This sequence joins TRBV29-1 and TRBJ2-1; 8 nucleotides align to TRBD1. The V and J ends lost 3 bases and 5 bases, in that order; junction bases with no gene match: 9. The germline V gene encodes CDR1 SQVTM and CDR2 ANQGSEA. This CDR3 comprises 15 residues. The CDR3 sequence: CSVDEDRASHNEQFF. The DNA for the CDR3 is TGCAGCGTTGACGAGGACAGGGCGTCCCACAATGAGCAGTTCTTC.

This clonotype was seen only a few times. The rearrangement links TRBV5-1 to TRBJ1-1, with D possibly TRBD1 on 5 matching bases. Trimming pared 4 bases from V and 2 bases from J, leaving 9 bases between. CDR3 length: 13 amino acids. Germline loops: CDR1 SGHRS, CDR2 YFSETQ. The CDR3 reads CASSQGPNTEAFF. The CDR3 bases are TGCGCCAGCAGCCAGGGACCAAACACTGAAGCTTTCTTT.

The V and J genes are TRBV7-9 and TRBJ1-1; weak D call: TRBD1 (6 bases). This CDR3 is 12 amino acids long. V lost 6 bases to trimming and J lost 4 bases, with 9 bases between them. Germline V CDR1 and CDR2: SEHNR, FQNEAQ (reference sequence). As DNA, the CDR3 is TGTGCCAGCAGTCAAGGGGGCACTGAAGCTTTCTTT. It codes for CASSQGGTEAFF. The whole variable domain, remainder taken from reference TRBV7-9 and TRBJ1-1, is DTGVSQNPRHKITKRGQNVTFRCDPISEHNRLYWYRQTLGQGPEFLTYFQNEAQLEKSRLLSDRFSAERPKGSFSTLEIQRTEQGDSAMYLCASSQGGTEAFFGQGTRLTVV.

The chain joins TRBV5-1 to TRBJ2-2; tentative D call: TRBD1 (6 bases). This CDR3 is built from 16 residues. Looked up from germline, CDR1 is SGHRS and CDR2 is YFSETQ. The V end lost 4 bases, the J end lost 6 bases, and 19 bases lay between the germline ends. CDR3 coding DNA: TGCGCCAGCAGCCCTGGACAGATCGAGGCTGCCGGGGAGCTGTTTTTT. Amino acids: CASSPGQIEAAGELFF.

Here the CDR3 DNA reads TGTGCCAGCAGCTTAACAGGGGGCTACGAGCAGTACTTC. It translates to CASSLTGGYEQYF. The rearrangement uses TRBV7-3 and TRBJ2-7, with a weak D call TRBD1 (6 bases). V was clipped by 0 bases and J by 3 bases, with 6 bases between them. The CDR3 has 13 residues. Germline CDR1 is SGHTA and CDR2 is FQGTGA.